This entry lists 7 T cell receptor beta chains sequenced from one sample in a study of T-cell reconstitution after alpha-beta-depleted transplantation in children listed by TCRdb under 2016. The library was built by means of PCR. Sequencing was carried out with an Illumina HiSeq 2500. To normalize quantification of the TCRbeta repertoire, the TCR libraries were built with molecular barcoding that relied on unique molecular identifiers. Starting from the raw public reads, TCRdb applied fastp trimming at Q25, assembled clones with MiXCR and retained in-frame beta chains. Identical CDR3 protein sequences are pooled into one entry, listed with their most common genes and DNA. This sample has hundreds of thousands of distinct CDR3 sequences in its table, and approximately 16% of those were observed once. The ten largest make up 1.1% of the sample. Sequenced material: PBMCs from the stem cell graft donor, taken from the stem cell graft. The receptor source for this set is a human donor who donated a stem cell graft to a child with acute myeloid leukemia.

This clonotype was seen many times. V gene TRBV20-1 combines with J gene TRBJ2-7, with unresolved D. Trimming stripped 3 bases from V and 1 base from J, with 10 bases between. Germline CDR1 DFQATT, CDR2 SNEGSKA (reference sequence). The CDR3 is 13 residues long. The chain's CDR3 is CSARGPTSYEQYV. CDR3 nucleotide sequence: TGCAGTGCTAGGGGTCCCACTTCCTACGAGCAGTACGTC.

The chain has TRBV7-9 and TRBJ2-5, with 7 bases that match TRBD1. The CDR3 extends over 16 amino acids. Germline V gives CDR1 SEHNR, CDR2 FQNEAQ (reference sequence). Trimming removed 4 bases from V and 4 bases from J; junction bases left unmatched: 12. CDR3 DNA sequence: TGTGCCAGCAGCTCAGGAGAGACAGGGTGGTTAGAGACCCAGTACTTC. Encoded protein: CASSSGETGWLETQYF.

V usage is TRBV20-1 and J usage is TRBJ2-1, with TRBD2 matching 7 bases. The CDR3 has 15 residues. Germline lookup yields CDR1 DFQATT and CDR2 SNEGSKA (reference sequence). V dropped 5 bases and J dropped 1; count of bases not matched to a gene: 8. The CDR3 is CSAQPGLVSYNEQFF. In DNA, the CDR3 is TGCAGTGCTCAGCCCGGACTAGTATCCTACAATGAGCAGTTCTTC.

This sequence joins TRBV24-1 and TRBJ2-1; D gene unclear. Germline V lookup: CDR1 KGHDR, CDR2 SFDVKD. The CDR3 has 15 amino acids. Trimming took off 2 bases at V and 2 bases at J, with 9 bases between the two ends. The CDR3 region has the DNA TGTGCCACCAGTGATTCTCTGGCGACCTACAATGAGCAGTTCTTC. It is translated as CATSDSLATYNEQFF.

This clonotype was seen more than once but under ten times. The rearrangement links TRBV27 to TRBJ2-1; either TRBD1 or TRBD2 may supply D (6 bases each). Trimming took off 0 bases at V and 4 bases at J, with 16 bases between the two ends. This CDR3 has 17 amino acids. CDR1 is MNHEY, CDR2 SMNVEV, per germline (reference sequence). The CDR3 coding sequence is TGTGCCAGCAGTTTATCGAGTGGGGGGCTGAGTTACAATGAGCAGTTCTTC. The encoded protein is CASSLSSGGLSYNEQFF.

This rearrangement joins TRBV29-1 to TRBJ1-1; 9 nucleotides line up with TRBD1. The V gene end was trimmed by 7 bases and the J gene end by 0 bases; junction bases not matched to a gene: 12. The CDR3 contains 16 residues. Germline lookup yields CDR1 SQVTM and CDR2 ANQGSEA. The CDR3 reads CSADLGQGTMNTEAFF. The CDR3 region has the DNA TGCAGCGCAGACCTGGGACAGGGTACCATGAACACTGAAGCTTTCTTT. Combining the CDR3 with reference TRBV29-1 and TRBJ1-1 gives the whole variable domain SAVISQKPSRDICQRGTSLTIQCQVDSQVTMMFWYRQQPGQSLTLIATANQGSEATYESGFVIDKFPISRPNLTFSTLTVSNMSPEDSSIYLCSADLGQGTMNTEAFFGQGTRLTVV.

This clonotype was counted only a few times. The chain links TRBV7-2 to TRBJ2-1; TRBD2 matches at 9 bases. The CDR3 has 15 residues. Germline lookup yields CDR1 SGHTA and CDR2 FQGNSA. The V segment lost 1 base and the J segment 8 bases; nucleotides outside the gene matches: 6. The CDR3 region is CASSLGAGGAYEQFF. CDR3 DNA sequence: TGTGCCAGCAGCTTAGGTGCGGGGGGGGCCTATGAGCAGTTCTTC.